The next 28 T cell receptor beta chains were all read from a single sample in a study of T-cell reconstitution after alpha-beta-depleted transplantation in children. The TCRbeta library was prepared with unique molecular identifiers. TCRdb re-analysed the PCR reads in MiXCR, keeping a single row per CDR3 protein. This table holds roughly 670,000 distinct CDR3 sequences, about 12% found once. Sequenced here: PBMCs, sampled before TCRalphabeta/CD19-depleted stem cell transplant. The receptor source for this set is a girl aged 2 to 9 with congenital amegakaryocytic thrombocytopenia, due to receive a stem cell transplant.

In its sample, this clonotype was seen a few times. The rearrangement joins TRBV5-1 to TRBJ2-1; 9 bases align to TRBD2. This CDR3 contains 16 residues. The V segment lost 0 bases and the J segment 3 bases; nucleotides outside the gene matches: 4. Germline values: CDR1 SGHRS, CDR2 YFSETQ. The CDR3 region has the DNA TGCGCCAGCAGCTTGGTTCCTAGCGGGATCTACAATGAGCAGTTCTTC. Translated, it gives CASSLVPSGIYNEQFF.

This clonotype was seen at least ten times. This chain links TRBV10-3 with TRBJ2-1, with TRBD2 matching over 11 bases. V trimming: 4 bases; J trimming: 4 bases; junction bases outside the gene matches: 12. The CDR3 is 18 residues long. Germline loops: CDR1 ENHRY, CDR2 SYGVKD. In DNA form, the CDR3 reads TGTGCCATCAGTGGGGACGGGCTAGCGGGAGGCCCTTACAATGAGCAGTTCTTC. Translation: CAISGDGLAGGPYNEQFF.

The chain is built from TRBV7-2 and TRBJ2-7; 7 nucleotides line up with TRBD1. The CDR3 runs to 15 residues. Per the germline V gene, CDR1 is SGHTA and CDR2 is FQGNSA. V shed 5 bases, J shed 3 bases, and the junction held 10 bases outside the gene matches. The CDR3 DNA sequence: TGTGCCAGCAGCCGCGGACAGGTTAATTTCTACGAGCAGTACTTC. This codes for CASSRGQVNFYEQYF.

This clonotype was recorded at least ten times. The genes are TRBV5-1 and TRBJ2-2, with D perhaps TRBD1 (6 bases). V was pared by 2 bases and J by 6 bases, with 14 bases between. Germline lookup yields CDR1 SGHRS and CDR2 YFSETQ. The CDR3 consists of 15 residues. CDR3 residues: CASSFSSGAAGELFF. CDR3 coding DNA: TGCGCCAGCAGCTTTTCTTCAGGGGCTGCCGGGGAGCTGTTTTTT.

The V call is TRBV20-1, the J call TRBJ1-5; D unclear. CDR3 length equals 13 residues. CDR1 and CDR2 from the germline V gene are DFQATT and SNEGSKA (reference sequence). Trimming removed 5 bases from V and 1 base from J, with 9 bases in between. The CDR3 sequence is CSALEFSNQPQHF. DNA for the CDR3: TGCAGTGCTCTTGAATTCAGCAATCAGCCCCAGCATTTT.

This clonotype was counted ten times or more. This chain links TRBV4-1 with TRBJ1-1; D is ambiguous. Germline CDR1 and CDR2: MGHRA and YSYEKL. V gave up 1 base and J gave up 2 bases, with 11 bases separating them. This CDR3 contains 15 residues. CDR3 bases: TGCGCCAGCAGCCAAGTCCCTTACGCAAACACTGAAGCTTTCTTT. It yields the protein CASSQVPYANTEAFF.

This clonotype was seen ten or more times. The V and J genes are TRBV20-1 and TRBJ2-7; D is perhaps TRBD2 (5 bases). The CDR3 is 13 amino acids. From germline, CDR1 is DFQATT and CDR2 SNEGSKA (reference sequence). V shed 4 bases and J shed 2 bases, with 12 bases lying between them. The CDR3 sequence is CSATGLITYEQYF. The CDR3 DNA is TGCAGTGCTACCGGACTTATAACCTACGAGCAGTACTTC.

This clonotype was counted many times. The genes are TRBV6-2 or TRBV6-3 and TRBJ2-3; 7 bases line up with TRBD1. Losses at the gene ends were 1 base for V and 3 bases for J; bases not matched to a gene: 4. The CDR3 spans 15 residues. Looked up from germline, CDR1 is MNHEY and CDR2 is SVGEGT. The CDR3 region is CASSYWDSRTDTQYF. DNA for the CDR3: TGTGCCAGCAGTTACTGGGACAGTCGAACAGATACGCAGTATTTT.

CDR3 nucleotides: TGTGCCAGCAGCCCGGGGCCAGAGCAGTTCTTC. Its translation is CASSPGPEQFF. This chain uses TRBV11-2 with TRBJ2-1; the D call may be TRBD1 or TRBD2 (5 bases each). CDR1 is SGHAT, CDR2 FQNNGV, per germline. Trimming removed 5 bases at V and 10 bases at J, with 9 bases between. The CDR3 is 11 amino acids.

At least ten counts were recorded for this clonotype. The genes are TRBV5-1 and TRBJ2-5; TRBD1 matches 8 bases. The CDR3 is made up of 17 amino acids. V was clipped by 0 bases and J by 2 bases; unmatched bases: 9. Germline CDR1 is SGHRS and CDR2 is YFSETQ. The chain's CDR3 is CASSLEDGTGRQETQYF. The CDR3 bases are TGCGCCAGCAGCTTGGAAGATGGGACAGGTCGACAAGAGACCCAGTACTTC.

Ten or more counts support this clonotype. This chain joins TRBV20-1 and TRBJ2-7; a weak D match, TRBD2 (6 bases). Germline V gene sequence: CDR1 DFQATT, CDR2 SNEGSKA (reference sequence). This CDR3 is 14 amino acids long. V was clipped by 5 bases and J by 7 bases, with 21 bases between them. CDR3: CSASEGGTLVEQYF. CDR3 bases: TGCAGTGCTTCGGAAGGAGGGACTCTAGTTGAGCAGTACTTC.

The V gene is TRBV9, the J gene TRBJ1-1; no clear D. This CDR3 region has 11 residues. CDR1 and CDR2 from the germline V gene are SGDLS and YYNGEE. The V and J ends lost 10 bases and 3 bases respectively, with 10 bases between them. The CDR3 spells CARDEYTEAFF. The CDR3 nucleotides are TGTGCCCGGGATGAGTACACTGAAGCTTTCTTT.

This clonotype has only a few counts. This sequence joins TRBV29-1 and TRBJ2-5; TRBD1 matches at 8 bases. V lost 4 bases to trimming and J lost 4 bases; unmatched junction nucleotides: 8. The CDR3 loop spans 14 amino acids. Germline assignment: CDR1 SQVTM and CDR2 ANQGSEA. CDR3 sequence: CSVVNRGESETQYF. CDR3 coding DNA: TGCAGCGTTGTAAACAGGGGGGAGTCAGAGACCCAGTACTTC.

V is TRBV27 and J is TRBJ2-3; 14 nucleotides match TRBD2. After removal of 9 bases from V and 1 base from J, the junction contained 12 bases not matched to a gene. This CDR3 has 18 amino acids. CDR1 and CDR2 (germline): MNHEY, SMNVEV (reference sequence). The CDR3 loop reads CASQPGTSGSGGTDTQYF. CDR3 nucleotide sequence: TGTGCCAGTCAACCCGGGACTAGCGGGAGTGGAGGCACAGATACGCAGTATTTT.

J is TRBJ2-7 and V is TRBV7-9; 9 bases fit TRBD1. Germline V gene data show CDR1 as SEHNR and CDR2 as FQNEAQ (reference sequence). V lost 1 base and J lost 3; bases outside the gene matches: 7. The CDR3 loop spans 16 amino acids. The CDR3 coding sequence is TGTGCCAGCAGCTTAGTCGGGACAGGGAGGAACTACGAGCAGTACTTC. Its translation is CASSLVGTGRNYEQYF.

This clonotype was picked up many times. This chain connects TRBV6-1 to TRBJ2-1; 12 nucleotides align to TRBD2. This CDR3 is built from 17 residues. The trim removed 5 bases at V and 3 bases at J, leaving 8 bases unmatched. Germline V gene data show CDR1 as MNHNS and CDR2 as SASEGT. The CDR3 sequence: CASSRYQTSGSYNEQFF. Written as DNA, the CDR3 is TGTGCCAGCAGTCGCTACCAGACTAGCGGGAGCTACAATGAGCAGTTCTTC.

The sample holds many counts of this clonotype. The chain couples TRBV29-1 to TRBJ2-1, with TRBD2 matching 13 bases. From germline, CDR1 is SQVTM and CDR2 ANQGSEA. Trimming at V came to 3 bases and at J to 0 bases, leaving 8 bases not matched to a gene. The CDR3 spans 18 residues. CDR3 DNA: TGCAGCGTTGACGGACTAGCGGGAGATCGCGGCTCCTACAATGAGCAGTTCTTC. This sequence encodes CSVDGLAGDRGSYNEQFF.

Regarding this clonotype: A much more abundant neighbour one base away suggests this may be a read error. V gene TRBV29-1 combines with J gene TRBJ2-1; D is undetermined. This CDR3 has 13 residues. The germline gives CDR1 SQVTM, CDR2 ANQGSEA. The CDR3 bases are TGCGGCATACTCTCGGCCGGGTACAATGAGCAGTTCTTC. Amino acid sequence: CGILSAGYNEQFF.

This clonotype occurred many times. The CDR3 spells CASSLGGQANTGELFF. CDR3 DNA: TGCGCCAGCAGCTTGGGGGGACAAGCTAACACCGGGGAGCTGTTTTTT. The rearrangement uses TRBV5-1 and TRBJ2-2, with D possibly TRBD1 on 6 matching bases. This CDR3 has 16 residues. Trimming cost V 0 bases and J 2 bases, with 11 bases left between them. Per germline, CDR1 SGHRS and CDR2 YFSETQ.

This clonotype has a count of ten or more. The chain uses TRBV15 and TRBJ1-4; unclear D gene. V was shortened by 5 bases and J by 5 bases, with 12 bases between the two germline ends. The V gene's germline CDR1 is LNHNV and CDR2 YYDKDF (reference sequence). The CDR3 has 14 residues. Here the CDR3 DNA reads TGTGCCACCAGCGTAAGTCCCCACAATGAAAAACTGTTTTTT. This encodes CATSVSPHNEKLFF.

Ten or more counts support this clonotype. This chain uses TRBV11-2 with TRBJ2-3, with D perhaps given as TRBD1 or TRBD2 (5 bases each). CDR1 is SGHAT, CDR2 FQNNGV, per germline. The CDR3 covers 16 residues. Deletions cut 0 bases from V and 1 base from J, with 11 bases between. The CDR3 nucleotides are TGTGCCAGCAGCTTAGAATGGCGAGGGGGCACAGATACGCAGTATTTT. Amino acids: CASSLEWRGGTDTQYF.

The chain links TRBV7-8 to TRBJ1-5, with D perhaps matching TRBD1 (5 bases). The V gene's germline CDR1 is SGHVS and CDR2 FQNEAQ. The germline V and J ends were trimmed by 5 bases and 0 bases, with 14 bases remaining between them. The CDR3 is made up of 16 amino acids. In DNA form, the CDR3 reads TGTGCCAGCAGCCCATCCCGGGGACGTAGCAATCAGCCCCAGCATTTT. As protein: CASSPSRGRSNQPQHF.

The chain couples TRBV7-2 to TRBJ2-2, with TRBD1 identical over 8 bases. Germline CDR1 is SGHTA and CDR2 is FQGNSA. This CDR3 has 17 amino acids. V was pared by 4 bases and J by 5 bases, with 12 bases of the junction left unmatched. CDR3 bases: TGTGCCAGCAGCTACCCGATCGACAGGGGTTTTACCGGGGAGCTGTTTTTT. Translation gives CASSYPIDRGFTGELFF.

This clonotype was counted ten times or more. The rearrangement uses TRBV7-8 and TRBJ2-5; maybe TRBD1 (6 bases). The CDR3 spans 13 residues. Per germline, CDR1 SGHVS and CDR2 FQNEAQ. V lost 8 bases to trimming and J lost 0 bases, with 10 bases between them. This CDR3 is CASRRDNQETQYF. The CDR3 bases are TGTGCCAGCCGCCGGGACAACCAAGAGACCCAGTACTTC.

This chain joins TRBV10-3 and TRBJ2-1; the match to TRBD2 covers 13 bases. CDR3 length equals 15 residues. V was pared by 8 bases and J by 9 bases, with 10 bases of the junction left unmatched. CDR1 is ENHRY and CDR2 is SYGVKD in the germline V gene. CDR3 protein: CAICAGTSGNLEQFF. The DNA for the CDR3 is TGTGCCATCTGCGCGGGGACTAGCGGGAATCTTGAGCAGTTCTTC.

This clonotype came up a few times. This chain connects TRBV5-1 to TRBJ2-3; the D gene could be TRBD1 or TRBD2 (6 bases each). Trimming left V 5 bases short and J 3 bases short, with 19 bases between. Germline V gives CDR1 SGHRS, CDR2 YFSETQ. The CDR3 covers 16 residues. The chain's CDR3 is CASRSHHGGGTDTQYF. The CDR3 DNA follows: TGCGCCAGCAGATCGCACCACGGAGGGGGTACAGATACGCAGTATTTT.

This clonotype has at least ten counts. V gene TRBV5-1 combines with J gene TRBJ1-5; TRBD1 aligns across 7 bases. The CDR3 consists of 15 residues. V lost 2 bases, J lost 1 base, and 3 bases stayed unmatched. CDR1 is SGHRS and CDR2 is YFSETQ in the germline V gene. The DNA for the CDR3 is TGCGCCAGCAGCTTTGAGGGACAGAGCAATCAGCCCCAGCATTTT. Its translation is CASSFEGQSNQPQHF. Variable domain in full (rest from reference TRBV5-1 and TRBJ1-5): KAGVTQTPRYLIKTRGQQVTLSCSPISGHRSVSWYQQTPGQGLQFLFEYFSETQRNKGNFPGRFSGRQFSNSRSEMNVSTLELGDSALYLCASSFEGQSNQPQHFGDGTRLSIL.

This clonotype was detected ten times or more. V and J are TRBV7-2 and TRBJ1-2; D ambiguous. CDR3 length: 14 amino acids. Per germline, CDR1 SGHTA and CDR2 FQGNSA. The germline V and J ends were trimmed by 5 bases and 2 bases, with 12 bases remaining between them. In nucleotides, the CDR3 is TGTGCCAGCAGCCCCCCCGGGGTAAACTATGGCTACACCTTC. Its protein product is CASSPPGVNYGYTF. Variable domain in full (rest from reference TRBV7-2 and TRBJ1-2): GAGVSQSPSNKVTEKGKDVELRCDPISGHTALYWYRQSLGQGLEFLIYFQGNSAPDKSGLPSDRFSAERTGGSVSTLTIQRTQQEDSAVYLCASSPPGVNYGYTFGSGTRLTVV.